This is a list of T cell receptor beta chains from one sample in a study of blood T cell repertoires in COVID-19. The table came from immunoSEQ multiplex PCR; TCRdb's copy has only in-frame clones and leaves some out. This table holds a few hundred thousand clones, 75% to 90% found once. Sequencing used PBMCs or T cells enriched from blood (not recorded which). These receptors were obtained from a woman in her forties or fifties who had recovered from COVID-19. The CDR3 runs from the conserved cysteine through the conserved F or W. The order of the fields is V gene, D gene, clone size, J gene, CDR3 DNA, CDR3 protein. D genes are given only for firm matches. For some rows the clone size is stated as once, few or many, or as a class when expanded; others skip it.

V gene: TRBV6-5; D gene: TRBD1; clone size: .; J gene: TRBJ1-2; CDR3 DNA: TGTGCCAGCTCGTGGACAGGACAATATGGCTACACCTTC; CDR3 protein: CASSWTGQYGYTF
V gene: TRBV2; D gene: TRBD1; clone size: .; J gene: TRBJ2-1; CDR3 DNA: TGTGCCAGCAGTCTTGGACAGGGGGCTGGGGAGCAGTTCTTC; CDR3 protein: CASSLGQGAGEQFF
V gene: TRBV28; D gene: .; clone size: .; J gene: TRBJ1-4; CDR3 DNA: TGTGCCAGCAGTTTGGCAGCTAATGAAAAACTGTTTTTT; CDR3 protein: CASSLAANEKLFF
V gene: TRBV29-1; D gene: TRBD1; clone size: .; J gene: TRBJ1-2; CDR3 DNA: TGCAGCGTTGTCCCCGGGGACAGGGGATCACGCTATGGCTACACCTTC; CDR3 protein: CSVVPGDRGSRYGYTF
V gene: TRBV5-4; D gene: .; clone size: few; J gene: TRBJ1-1; CDR3 DNA: TGTGCCAGCAGAGAAGGGGAGGCGGGCACTGAAGCTTTCTTT; CDR3 protein: CASREGEAGTEAFF
V gene: TRBV5-5; D gene: .; clone size: .; J gene: TRBJ2-7; CDR3 DNA: TGTGCCAGCAGCTTGTCAACAGGGTCAGCCTACGAGCAGTACTTC; CDR3 protein: CASSLSTGSAYEQYF
V gene: TRBV6-1; D gene: TRBD1; clone size: .; J gene: TRBJ1-4; CDR3 DNA: TGTGCCAGCAGTGCAAATCCACAGGGGCGACGGGAAAAACTGTTTTTT; CDR3 protein: CASSANPQGRREKLFF
V gene: TRBV20-1; D gene: TRBD1; clone size: .; J gene: TRBJ1-5; CDR3 DNA: TGCAGTGCTAGTCCCGCCGGACAGGGGGGCGATCAGCCCCAGCATTTT; CDR3 protein: CSASPAGQGGDQPQHF
V gene: TRBV29-1; D gene: TRBD2; clone size: .; J gene: TRBJ2-4; CDR3 DNA: TGCAGCGTTGTGGGACTAGCGGGAGTAGCTGAAAACATTCAGTACTTC; CDR3 protein: CSVVGLAGVAENIQYF
V gene: TRBV30; D gene: TRBD2; clone size: .; J gene: TRBJ2-5; CDR3 DNA: TGTGCCTGGAGTGTACAGGGGATGATAGGCCACAGTCTAGCGGGAGTAGGAGAGACCCAGTACTTC; CDR3 protein: CAWSVQGMIGHSLAGVGETQYF
V gene: TRBV28; D gene: .; clone size: .; J gene: TRBJ2-1; CDR3 DNA: TGTGCCAGCAGCCCAACGGGGGTCCTCTACAATGAGCAGTTCTTC; CDR3 protein: CASSPTGVLYNEQFF
V gene: TRBV5-1; D gene: .; clone size: .; J gene: TRBJ1-2; CDR3 DNA: TGCGCCAGCAGCTTGGCACAGCTTAACTATGGCTACACCTTC; CDR3 protein: CASSLAQLNYGYTF
V gene: TRBV18; D gene: TRBD2; clone size: .; J gene: TRBJ2-3; CDR3 DNA: TGTGCCAGCTCTCTCATGGGAGGGAGCACAGATACGCAGTATTTT; CDR3 protein: CASSLMGGSTDTQYF
V gene: TRBV5-4; D gene: .; clone size: .; J gene: TRBJ2-7; CDR3 DNA: TGTGCCAGCAGCCAGGGACTCACCTACGAGCAGTACTTC; CDR3 protein: CASSQGLTYEQYF
V gene: TRBV2; D gene: .; clone size: few; J gene: TRBJ1-6; CDR3 DNA: TGTGCCAGCAGTGATCAGGGTGGGGCCTATAATTCACCCCTCCACTTT; CDR3 protein: CASSDQGGAYNSPLHF
V gene: TRBV5-1; D gene: .; clone size: .; J gene: TRBJ1-1; CDR3 DNA: TGCGCCAGCAGCTTGTCCCCCGGTGGCACTGAAGCTTTCTTT; CDR3 protein: CASSLSPGGTEAFF
V gene: TRBV10-1; D gene: .; clone size: .; J gene: TRBJ1-2; CDR3 DNA: TGCGCCAGCAGTGAGGGGACAACCGGCTATGGCTACACCTTC; CDR3 protein: CASSEGTTGYGYTF
V gene: TRBV19; D gene: .; clone size: few; J gene: TRBJ1-5; CDR3 DNA: TGTGCCAGTAGTATCGCTAGGAATCAGCCCCAGCATTTT; CDR3 protein: CASSIARNQPQHF
V gene: TRBV30; D gene: TRBD2; clone size: .; J gene: TRBJ2-3; CDR3 DNA: TGTGCCTGGAGTGGGTCAGCGGGAGAGGTTACGCAGTATTTT; CDR3 protein: CAWSGSAGEVTQYF
V gene: TRBV9; D gene: .; clone size: few; J gene: TRBJ2-3; CDR3 DNA: TGTGCCAGCAGCGCTAGACAGCGCACAGATACGCAGTATTTT; CDR3 protein: CASSARQRTDTQYF
V gene: TRBV5-1; D gene: TRBD2; clone size: .; J gene: TRBJ2-2; CDR3 DNA: TGCGCCAGCAGCTTGGGCTTAGCGGGAGCGACCGGGGAGCTGTTTTTT; CDR3 protein: CASSLGLAGATGELFF
V gene: TRBV28; D gene: .; clone size: .; J gene: TRBJ1-5; CDR3 DNA: TGTGCCAGCGGCTCCGGACAGACTAGCAATCAGCCCCAGCATTTT; CDR3 protein: CASGSGQTSNQPQHF
V gene: TRBV5-4; D gene: .; clone size: .; J gene: TRBJ2-1; CDR3 DNA: TGTGCCAGCGCCGACCCTTCTAGGAATGAGCAGTTCTTC; CDR3 protein: CASADPSRNEQFF
V gene: TRBV12-3/TRBV12-4; D gene: .; clone size: .; J gene: TRBJ2-1; CDR3 DNA: TGTGCCAGCAGTTTACTAGCGCGGAATGAGCAGTTCTTC; CDR3 protein: CASSLLARNEQFF
V gene: TRBV19; D gene: .; clone size: once; J gene: TRBJ1-5; CDR3 DNA: TGTGCCAGTAGTATAAGGGGGGGGTGGAGCAATCAGCCCCAGCATTTT; CDR3 protein: CASSIRGGWSNQPQHF
V gene: TRBV5-4; D gene: TRBD2; clone size: .; J gene: TRBJ2-5; CDR3 DNA: TGTGCCAGCAGCCGGGGGGGGAGTGAGGTACAAGAGACCCAGTACTTC; CDR3 protein: CASSRGGSEVQETQYF
V gene: TRBV4-1; D gene: .; clone size: .; J gene: TRBJ1-3; CDR3 DNA: TGCGCCAGCAGCCTCGGACAGTACCACTCTGGAAACACCATATATTTT; CDR3 protein: CASSLGQYHSGNTIYF
V gene: TRBV7-2; D gene: .; clone size: .; J gene: TRBJ1-6; CDR3 DNA: TGTGCCAGCAGCTTTAGTATCTCACCCCTCCACTTT; CDR3 protein: CASSFSISPLHF
V gene: TRBV12-3/TRBV12-4; D gene: .; clone size: .; J gene: TRBJ1-5; CDR3 DNA: TGTGCCAGCAGTTTGCGAGGGAATCAGCCCCAGCATTTT; CDR3 protein: CASSLRGNQPQHF
V gene: TRBV28; D gene: TRBD1; clone size: .; J gene: TRBJ1-1; CDR3 DNA: TGTGCCAGCAGTTCACAGGGGGTATCGGTTACTGAAGCTTTCTTT; CDR3 protein: CASSSQGVSVTEAFF
V gene: TRBV10-3; D gene: TRBD1; clone size: many; J gene: TRBJ2-7; CDR3 DNA: TGTGCCACCGCCGGGACAGGGGCATCCTACGAGCAGTACTTC; CDR3 protein: CATAGTGASYEQYF
V gene: TRBV7-2; D gene: .; clone size: .; J gene: TRBJ2-1; CDR3 DNA: TGTGCCAGCAGCTTAGTCCCGAGCACCTCCTACAATGAGCAGTTCTTC; CDR3 protein: CASSLVPSTSYNEQFF
V gene: TRBV19; D gene: TRBD1; clone size: .; J gene: TRBJ2-6; CDR3 DNA: TGTGCCAGTAGTAAGGGACAGCCATTCTCTGGGGCCAACGTCCTGACTTTC; CDR3 protein: CASSKGQPFSGANVLTF
V gene: TRBV5-1; D gene: TRBD1; clone size: .; J gene: TRBJ1-1; CDR3 DNA: TGCGCCAGCAGCTCCCAGGGGGCTGGTACTGAAGCTTTCTTT; CDR3 protein: CASSSQGAGTEAFF
V gene: TRBV21-1; D gene: .; clone size: .; J gene: TRBJ2-7; CDR3 DNA: TGTGCCAGCAGCAAAGAGAGGGCCCCTCTTTCCCCCGAGCAGTACTTC; CDR3 protein: CASSKERAPLSPEQYF
V gene: TRBV5-1; D gene: TRBD1; clone size: .; J gene: TRBJ1-4; CDR3 DNA: TGCGCCAGCAGCTTGGGGACAGGGGTTGAAAAACTGTTTTTT; CDR3 protein: CASSLGTGVEKLFF
V gene: TRBV2; D gene: .; clone size: once; J gene: TRBJ1-5; CDR3 DNA: TGTGCCAGCAGTGTTAATAGCAATCAGCCCCAGCATTTT; CDR3 protein: CASSVNSNQPQHF
V gene: TRBV5-1; D gene: TRBD1; clone size: .; J gene: TRBJ2-7; CDR3 DNA: TGCGCCAGCAGACCGGGACAGGACTCCTACGAGCAGTACTTC; CDR3 protein: CASRPGQDSYEQYF
V gene: TRBV13; D gene: TRBD2; clone size: .; J gene: TRBJ2-4; CDR3 DNA: TGTGCCAGCAGCTTAGGTTTGCGGGAGGGATTTAACATTCAGTACTTC; CDR3 protein: CASSLGLREGFNIQYF
V gene: TRBV5-8; D gene: TRBD1; clone size: once; J gene: TRBJ1-1; CDR3 DNA: TGTGCCAGCAGTCCCGGGACAGGGGACACTGAAGCTTTCTTT; CDR3 protein: CASSPGTGDTEAFF
V gene: TRBV5-4; D gene: .; clone size: .; J gene: TRBJ2-5; CDR3 DNA: TGTGCCAGCAGCGATTTCCGGGCCGCGGGGGAGACCCAGTACTTC; CDR3 protein: CASSDFRAAGETQYF
V gene: TRBV3-1/TRBV3-2; D gene: .; clone size: .; J gene: TRBJ2-7; CDR3 DNA: TGTGCCAGCAGCCAAGGGGTTGGGGGGACGTATTCCTACGAGCAGTACTTC; CDR3 protein: CASSQGVGGTYSYEQYF
V gene: TRBV7-9; D gene: .; clone size: .; J gene: TRBJ1-4; CDR3 DNA: TGTGCCAGCAGCTTAAACAGGGTTAGTGAAAAACTGTTTTTT; CDR3 protein: CASSLNRVSEKLFF
V gene: TRBV28; D gene: .; clone size: .; J gene: TRBJ1-2; CDR3 DNA: TGTGCCAGCAGTTTTCAACAGTATGGCTACACCTTC; CDR3 protein: CASSFQQYGYTF
V gene: TRBV7-7; D gene: .; clone size: .; J gene: TRBJ1-3; CDR3 DNA: TGTGCTAGCAGCTTATCGCCGCAGGGAAGTCCTGGAAACACCATATATTTT; CDR3 protein: CASSLSPQGSPGNTIYF
V gene: TRBV5-1; D gene: .; clone size: few; J gene: TRBJ2-1; CDR3 DNA: TGCGCCAGCAGCTTGGACGGGAGTAAGCGTGAGCAGTTCTTC; CDR3 protein: CASSLDGSKREQFF
V gene: TRBV25-1; D gene: TRBD1; clone size: .; J gene: TRBJ1-2; CDR3 DNA: TGTGCCAGCAGTGTAGACAGGGGGAGAGGCTACACCTTC; CDR3 protein: CASSVDRGRGYTF
V gene: TRBV10-3; D gene: .; clone size: .; J gene: TRBJ1-4; CDR3 DNA: TGTGCCATCAGTGTTGATCGGGGGTCAGGGGAAAAACTGTTTTTT; CDR3 protein: CAISVDRGSGEKLFF
V gene: TRBV3-1/TRBV3-2; D gene: .; clone size: .; J gene: TRBJ2-7; CDR3 DNA: TGTGCCAGCAGCCGGCGTGGCGGCTACGAGCAGTACTTC; CDR3 protein: CASSRRGGYEQYF
V gene: TRBV3-1/TRBV3-2; D gene: .; clone size: .; J gene: TRBJ2-1; CDR3 DNA: TGTGCCAGCAGCCAAGGGGGGGGCAACTACAATGAGCAGTTCTTC; CDR3 protein: CASSQGGGNYNEQFF
V gene: TRBV18; D gene: TRBD1; clone size: .; J gene: TRBJ2-2; CDR3 DNA: TGTGCCAGCTCAACCGGGACAGCGAACACCGGGGAGCTGTTTTTT; CDR3 protein: CASSTGTANTGELFF
V gene: TRBV2; D gene: .; clone size: .; J gene: TRBJ2-7; CDR3 DNA: TGTGCCAGCCGAGGGTACTCCTACGAGCAGTACTTC; CDR3 protein: CASRGYSYEQYF
V gene: TRBV7-9; D gene: TRBD2; clone size: .; J gene: TRBJ2-1; CDR3 DNA: TGTGCCAGCAGTGCATCTAGCGGGAGATTGAGCGAGCAGTTCTTC; CDR3 protein: CASSASSGRLSEQFF
V gene: TRBV3-1/TRBV3-2; D gene: .; clone size: .; J gene: TRBJ1-2; CDR3 DNA: TGTGCCAGCAGCCAAGACCCAGACGGCAGGGCCTATGGCTACACCTTC; CDR3 protein: CASSQDPDGRAYGYTF
V gene: TRBV28; D gene: .; clone size: .; J gene: TRBJ2-3; CDR3 DNA: TGTGCCAGCAGTTTATACGCCGGGGTTCCCACAGATACGCAGTATTTT; CDR3 protein: CASSLYAGVPTDTQYF